Sequencing of this T cell receptor beta chain was carried out in a study of T cell clones after liver transplantation. Germline V CDR1 and CDR2: SNHLY, FYNNEI. The CDR3 spans 14 residues. Method: immunoSEQ multiplex PCR; TCRdb's copy keeps in-frame clones and lacks some. Of approximately 3,100 clones detected, under 30% appear once; the ten largest clones hold 15% to 17%. About this clone itself: Its cognate antigen is unknown. One end of the junction fails to match germline, which may point to a read error.

Alloreactive TCRbeta sequences came from sequencing proliferating CFSE-low cells in the MLR. The TCR sequence derives from a human patient who received a liver transplant. Among the T cells, some may be from the graft donor. The J gene is TRBJ1-5, the V gene TRBV2; 11 nucleotides align to TRBD1. The specimen was CD4+ T cells from PBMCs cultured with third-party cells. The CDR3 sequence is CASSWTGGNQPQHF. The CDR3 nucleotides are TGTGCCAGCAGTTGGACAGGGGGCAACCAGCCCCAGCATTTT.